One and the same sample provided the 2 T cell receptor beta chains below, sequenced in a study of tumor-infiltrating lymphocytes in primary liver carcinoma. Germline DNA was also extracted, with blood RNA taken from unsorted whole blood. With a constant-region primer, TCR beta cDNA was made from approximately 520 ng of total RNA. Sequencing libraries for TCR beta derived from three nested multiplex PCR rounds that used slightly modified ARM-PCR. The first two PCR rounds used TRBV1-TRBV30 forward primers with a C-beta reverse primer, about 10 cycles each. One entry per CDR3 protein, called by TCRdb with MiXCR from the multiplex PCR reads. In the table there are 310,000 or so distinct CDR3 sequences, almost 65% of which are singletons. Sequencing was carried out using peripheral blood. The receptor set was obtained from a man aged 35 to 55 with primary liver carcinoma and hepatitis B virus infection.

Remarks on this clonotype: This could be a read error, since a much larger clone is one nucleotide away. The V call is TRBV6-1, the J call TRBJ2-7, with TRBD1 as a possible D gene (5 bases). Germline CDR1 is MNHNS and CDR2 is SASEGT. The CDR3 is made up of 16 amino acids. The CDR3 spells CASNEPGKGVSYEQYF. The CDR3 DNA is TGTGCCAGCAATGAACCCGGTAAAGGGGTATCCTACGAGCAGTACTTC.

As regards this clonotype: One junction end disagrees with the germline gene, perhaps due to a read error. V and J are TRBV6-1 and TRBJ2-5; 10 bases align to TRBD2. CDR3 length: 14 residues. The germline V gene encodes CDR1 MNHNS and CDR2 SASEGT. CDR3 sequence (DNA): TGTGCCAGCAGGCCCGGGACTAGCGTCGAGACCCAGTATTTC. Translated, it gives CASRPGTSVETQYF.